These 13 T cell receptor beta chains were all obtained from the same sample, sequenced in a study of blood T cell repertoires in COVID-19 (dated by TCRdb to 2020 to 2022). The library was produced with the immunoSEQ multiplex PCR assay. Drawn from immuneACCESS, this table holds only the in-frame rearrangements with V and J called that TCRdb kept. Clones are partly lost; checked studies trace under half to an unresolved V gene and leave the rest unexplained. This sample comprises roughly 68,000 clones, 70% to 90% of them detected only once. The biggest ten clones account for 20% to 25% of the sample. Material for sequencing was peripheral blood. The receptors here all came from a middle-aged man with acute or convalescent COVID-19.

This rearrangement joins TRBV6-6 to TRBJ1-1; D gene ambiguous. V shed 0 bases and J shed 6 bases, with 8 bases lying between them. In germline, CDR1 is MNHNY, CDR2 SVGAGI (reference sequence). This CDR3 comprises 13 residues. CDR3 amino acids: CASSYSSLSEAFF. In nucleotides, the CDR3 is TGTGCCAGCAGTTACTCGAGTCTGTCTGAAGCTTTCTTT.

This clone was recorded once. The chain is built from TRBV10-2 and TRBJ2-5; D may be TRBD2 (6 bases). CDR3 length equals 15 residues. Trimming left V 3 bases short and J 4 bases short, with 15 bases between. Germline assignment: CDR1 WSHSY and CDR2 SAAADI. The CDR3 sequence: CASSESGEEGETQYF. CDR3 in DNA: TGCGCCAGCAGTGAATCGGGGGAGGAGGGAGAGACCCAGTACTTC.

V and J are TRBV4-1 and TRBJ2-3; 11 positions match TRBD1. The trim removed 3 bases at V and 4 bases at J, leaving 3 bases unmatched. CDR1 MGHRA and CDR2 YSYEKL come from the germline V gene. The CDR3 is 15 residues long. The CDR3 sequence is CASSHVGQGADTQYF. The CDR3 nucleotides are TGCGCCAGCAGCCATGTGGGACAGGGGGCAGATACGCAGTATTTT.

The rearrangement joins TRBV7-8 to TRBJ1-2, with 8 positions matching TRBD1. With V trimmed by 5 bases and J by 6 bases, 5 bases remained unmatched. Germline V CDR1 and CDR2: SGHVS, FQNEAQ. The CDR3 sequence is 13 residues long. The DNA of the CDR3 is TGTGCCAGCAGCCTCTCGGACAGGGATGGCTACACCTTC. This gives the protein CASSLSDRDGYTF.

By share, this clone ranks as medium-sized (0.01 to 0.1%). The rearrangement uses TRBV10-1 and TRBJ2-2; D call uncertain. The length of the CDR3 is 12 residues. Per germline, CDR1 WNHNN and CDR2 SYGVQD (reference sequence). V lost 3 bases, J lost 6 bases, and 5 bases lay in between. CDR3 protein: CASSDSAGELFF. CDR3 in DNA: TGCGCCAGCAGTGATTCGGCCGGGGAGCTGTTTTTT.

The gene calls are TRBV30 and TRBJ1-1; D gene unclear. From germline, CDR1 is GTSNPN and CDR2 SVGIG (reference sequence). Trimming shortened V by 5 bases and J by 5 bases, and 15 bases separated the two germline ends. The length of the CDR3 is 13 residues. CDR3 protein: CAWGAVAGTEAFF. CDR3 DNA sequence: TGTGCCTGGGGCGCAGTCGCGGGGACTGAAGCTTTCTTT.

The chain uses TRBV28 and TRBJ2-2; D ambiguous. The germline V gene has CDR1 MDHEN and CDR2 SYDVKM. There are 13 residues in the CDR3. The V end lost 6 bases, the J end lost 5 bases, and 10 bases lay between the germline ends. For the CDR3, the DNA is TGTGCCAGCAGCCTACGCCCAACCGGGGAGCTGTTTTTT. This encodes CASSLRPTGELFF.

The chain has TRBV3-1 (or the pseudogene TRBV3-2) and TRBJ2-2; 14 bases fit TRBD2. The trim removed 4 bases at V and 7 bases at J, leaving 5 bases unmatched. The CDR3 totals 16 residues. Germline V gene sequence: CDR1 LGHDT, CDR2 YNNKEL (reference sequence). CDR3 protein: CASSRRLAGGSGELFF. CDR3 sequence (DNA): TGTGCCAGCAGCCGACGACTAGCGGGGGGGAGCGGGGAGCTGTTTTTT.

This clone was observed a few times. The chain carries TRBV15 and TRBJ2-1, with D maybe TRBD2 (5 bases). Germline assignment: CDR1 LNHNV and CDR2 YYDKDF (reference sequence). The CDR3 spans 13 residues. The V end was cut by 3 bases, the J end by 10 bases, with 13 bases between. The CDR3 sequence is CATSSYSTGEQFF. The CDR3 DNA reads TGTGCCACCAGCAGTTACTCCACGGGGGAGCAGTTCTTC.

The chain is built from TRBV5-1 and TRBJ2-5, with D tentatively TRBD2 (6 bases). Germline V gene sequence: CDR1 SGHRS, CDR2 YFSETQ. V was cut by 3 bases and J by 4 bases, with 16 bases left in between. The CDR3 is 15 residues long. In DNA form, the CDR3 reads TGCGCCAGCAGCTCGATAGCGGTGCCTTCAGAGACCCAGTACTTC. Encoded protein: CASSSIAVPSETQYF. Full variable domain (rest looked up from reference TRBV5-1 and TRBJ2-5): KAGVTQTPRYLIKTRGQQVTLSCSPISGHRSVSWYQQTPGQGLQFLFEYFSETQRNKGNFPGRFSGRQFSNSRSEMNVSTLELGDSALYLCASSSIAVPSETQYFGPGTRLLVL.

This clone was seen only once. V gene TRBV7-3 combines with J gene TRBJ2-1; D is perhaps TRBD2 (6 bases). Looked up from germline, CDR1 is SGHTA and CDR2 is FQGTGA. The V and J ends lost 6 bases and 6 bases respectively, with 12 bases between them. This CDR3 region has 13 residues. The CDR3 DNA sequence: TGTGCCAGCAGTTGGGACTCTCTCAATGAGCAGTTCTTC. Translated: CASSWDSLNEQFF.

CDR3 loop: CASTTSVGDTQYF. CDR3 bases: TGCGCCAGCACGACTAGCGTGGGAGATACGCAGTATTTT. The rearrangement links TRBV10-1 to TRBJ2-3; TRBD2 matches at 8 bases. Per germline, CDR1 WNHNN and CDR2 SYGVQD (reference sequence). V gave up 7 bases and J gave up 5 bases; unmatched junction bases: 5. This CDR3 is 13 amino acids long.

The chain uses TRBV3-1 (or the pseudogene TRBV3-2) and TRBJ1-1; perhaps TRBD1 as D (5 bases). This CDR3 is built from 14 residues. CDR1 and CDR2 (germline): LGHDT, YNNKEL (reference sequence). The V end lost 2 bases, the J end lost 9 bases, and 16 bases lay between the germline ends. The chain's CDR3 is CASSQIGPGVKAFF. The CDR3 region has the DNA TGTGCCAGCAGCCAAATAGGTCCGGGGGTTAAAGCTTTCTTT.